This T cell receptor (beta chain) stems from a study of regulatory T cells in long-lasting Graves disease. On the study more broadly: Over 5 years on antithyroid drugs plus positive TSH receptor antibodies marked Graves' disease as persistent. Findings and caveats of the study: TRBV28, TRBJ1-2 and TRBJ2-5 were segments that persistent disease favored.

This clonotype was counted only a few times. Its matching antigen is unknown. Sample time point: persistent/refractory GD, antithyroid drugs over 5 years with positive TRAb. PBMCs provided the RNA from which the TCR library was made. Germline CDR1 reads SGHRS; CDR2 reads YFSETQ. V was clipped by 0 bases and J by 4 bases; unmatched bases: 9. The CDR3 totals 17 residues. Relying on iRepertoire HTBI primers and Arm-PCR of CDR3 regions, the team built TCR beta libraries. As handled by the study authors: Among the samples, under 70 TRBV and some 15 TRBJ segments were identified. A single record per CDR3 protein comes from TCRdb applying MiXCR to the multiplex PCR reads. The V and J calls, along with clone size, are taken from TCRdb and not from the paper's own processing. The table includes 400,000 or so distinct CDR3 sequences, less than 25% detected once.

The material sequenced was peripheral blood mononuclear cells (PBMCs), taken when the disease was refractory, from a patient treated with antithyroid drugs. The rearrangement links TRBV5-1 to TRBJ1-1; 10 nucleotides agree with TRBD1. This receptor was obtained from a female donor with Graves disease. CDR3 coding DNA: TGCGCCAGCAGCTTGGCCGGGGTGACAGGGGGCGGCACTGAAGCTTTCTTT. Protein: CASSLAGVTGGGTEAFF.